The T cell receptor (beta chain) under discussion was sequenced for a study of chemoradiotherapy in HPV16-positive cancers. The junction had 10 bases not matched to a gene; V was cut back by 6 bases and J by 1 base. CDR1 SGHRS and CDR2 YFSETQ come from the germline V gene. The CDR3 has 17 residues. The table came from immunoSEQ multiplex PCR; TCRdb's copy has only in-frame clones and leaves some out. The sample records 1,500 to 2,000 clones, approximately 94% being singletons. About this clone: The antigen is not known.

Study-level findings and limits: HPV-specific T cells were functionally defined from only a couple of HPV16-positive patients. For HPV16-positive patients, expanding HPV-responsive T cells associated with longer recurrence-free survival.

The material sequenced was tumor tissue, taken from a patient who underwent chemoradiotherapy. The chain uses TRBV5-1 and TRBJ2-2; 9 bases agree with TRBD2. This TCR came from a human donor with HPV-associated anogenital cancer. The DNA of the CDR3 is TGCGCCAGCATGCCCTCTCTAGCGGGACAGAACACCGGGGAGCTGTTTTTT. Amino acid sequence: CASMPSLAGQNTGELFF.